This TCR beta chain was identified during a study of radiotherapy plus CTLA-4 blockade in lung cancer. Only in-frame clones appear in the TCRdb table, and some are missing; sequencing was by immunoSEQ multiplex PCR. The table lists more than 95,000 clones, just under 80% of them singletons. V was clipped by 3 bases and J by 7 bases; unmatched bases: 10. Germline lookup yields CDR1 KGHSH and CDR2 LQKENI. This CDR3 is 16 amino acids long. On this clone itself: Antigen: not known.

Study outcomes and limitations: Early clone dynamics of blood T cells, plus interferon-beta, reportedly predicted response best. Once radiotherapy plus ipilimumab had been given, TCR clones derived from tumor expanded in blood.

Those with chemo-refractory metastatic non-small-cell lung cancer were treated with focal radiation combined with CTLA-4 blockade using ipilimumab. The receptor was isolated from a human donor with non-small cell lung cancer who had a partial response to radiotherapy plus ipilimumab. The chain has TRBV18 and TRBJ1-5; 9 bases are a match to TRBD1. The sequencing here drew on peripheral blood, taken from a patient treated with radiotherapy plus ipilimumab. CDR3 bases: TGTGCCAGCTCACCGGCCACAGGGGGCACTATCCAGCCCCAGCATTTT. Translating gives CASSPATGGTIQPQHF.